The 20 T cell receptor beta chains below come from one sample, sequenced in a study of CD8+CD57+ T cells in acquired aplastic anemia. Patients who underwent sequencing had shown CD8+CD57+ cell expansion by flow cytometry. Genomic DNA templated the TCR beta VDJ and CDR3 profiling. TCRdb called the reads again in MiXCR, with one record for every CDR3 protein. In the table there are 150,000 to 200,000 distinct CDR3 sequences, less than 50% of which are singletons. The sample taken for sequencing was sorted CD4+, CD8+, or CD8+CD57+ T cells (not recorded which) from PBMCs. These receptors all come from a human donor with aplastic anemia.

This sequence joins TRBV19 and TRBJ2-2; maybe TRBD1 (6 bases). The CDR3 contains 12 residues. In germline, CDR1 is LNHDA, CDR2 SQIVND (reference sequence). Trimming took off 6 bases at V and 7 bases at J, with 9 bases between the two ends. The CDR3 region is CASRGANGELFF. CDR3 in DNA: TGTGCCAGTAGGGGGGCCAACGGGGAGCTGTTTTTT.

This clonotype has just one count. The chain employs TRBV7-2 and TRBJ2-3, with D perhaps being TRBD1 or TRBD2 (6 bases each). The germline V and J ends were trimmed by 0 bases and 6 bases, with 22 bases remaining between them. The length of the CDR3 is 18 residues. From germline, CDR1 is SGHTA and CDR2 FQGNSA. The CDR3 DNA follows: TGTGCCAGCAGCTTAGCGCCCCCTGGAGGGGGAGCCGCTGATACGCAGTATTTT. It encodes CASSLAPPGGGAADTQYF.

This clonotype was counted ten times or more. This chain uses TRBV20-1 with TRBJ1-1; D is unclear. V lost 6 bases and J 1 base, leaving 9 bases between the germline ends. Per the germline V gene, CDR1 is DFQATT and CDR2 is SNEGSKA (reference sequence). CDR3 length: 12 amino acids. The chain's CDR3 is CSAPRGNTEAFF. The CDR3 DNA reads as TGCAGTGCGCCCCGGGGGAACACTGAAGCTTTCTTT.

This clonotype was observed many times. The chain couples TRBV5-6 to TRBJ1-1, with a possible D match to TRBD1 (6 bases). Trimming took 0 bases from V and 5 from J, leaving 11 bases between them. Germline V lookup: CDR1 SGHDT, CDR2 YYEEEE. The CDR3 runs to 14 residues. The CDR3 is CASSLAGGQTEAFF. CDR3 bases: TGTGCCAGCAGCTTGGCGGGGGGGCAAACTGAAGCTTTCTTT.

This clonotype was observed at least ten times. The gene calls are TRBV29-1 and TRBJ2-7; 9 bases are a match to TRBD1. J was trimmed by 6 bases and V by 6 bases; bases with no gene match: 12. Germline loops: CDR1 SQVTM, CDR2 ANQGSEA. The CDR3 extends over 14 amino acids. The CDR3 sequence is CSVGPGQGGLEQYF. The CDR3 DNA reads as TGCAGCGTAGGACCGGGACAGGGAGGCCTCGAGCAGTACTTC.

The sample holds a few counts of this clonotype. The chain has TRBV27 and TRBJ1-2; TRBD1 might be the D (5 bases). V shed 3 bases and J shed 5 bases, with 16 bases lying between them. Germline assignment: CDR1 MNHEY and CDR2 SMNVEV (reference sequence). The CDR3 length is 15 residues. The CDR3 bases are TGTGCCAGCAGTTTGGAGGGGACCGCAGAATATGGCTACACCTTC. Translating it yields CASSLEGTAEYGYTF.

This clonotype showed up many times. The chain couples TRBV20-1 to TRBJ2-3; 11 nucleotides agree with TRBD2. CDR3 length: 15 amino acids. Looked up from germline, CDR1 is DFQATT and CDR2 is SNEGSKA (reference sequence). V lost 3 bases to trimming and J lost 0 bases; unmatched junction nucleotides: 2. CDR3 sequence (DNA): TGCAGTGCTAGGTTAGCGGGGGGGAGCACAGATACGCAGTATTTT. Its translation is CSARLAGGSTDTQYF.

This clonotype appeared a single time. The junction departs from germline at one end; a sequencing error may be responsible. The chain recombines TRBV28 with TRBJ2-6; D is possibly TRBD1 (6 bases). Germline assignment: CDR1 MDHEN and CDR2 SYDVKM. The CDR3 is 16 residues long. This CDR3 reads CAGRRFTGSGANVLTF. CDR3 coding DNA: TGTGCCGGCAGAAGATTCACAGGGTCTGGGGCCAACGTCCTGACTTTC.

This clonotype was observed at least ten times. The rearrangement joins TRBV2 to TRBJ2-3; D unresolved. V lost 1 base to trimming and J lost 1 base, with 9 bases between them. This CDR3 is 15 amino acids long. Looked up from germline, CDR1 is SNHLY and CDR2 is FYNNEI. This CDR3 is CASSEVGMGTDTQYF. As DNA, the CDR3 is TGTGCCAGCAGTGAAGTGGGGATGGGCACAGATACGCAGTATTTT.

This clonotype was counted ten times or more. In nucleotides, the CDR3 is TGTGCCAGCAGTCACCGGGACTCACCCCTCCACTTT. Translating gives CASSHRDSPLHF. V gene TRBV2 combines with J gene TRBJ1-6; maybe TRBD1 (5 bases). V lost 5 bases and J lost 10, with 9 bases in between. Germline-derived CDR1 and CDR2 are SNHLY and FYNNEI. The CDR3 spans 12 residues. The variable domain in full, with the rest retrieved from reference TRBV2 and TRBJ1-6, is EPEVTQTPSHQVTQMGQEVILRCVPISNHLYFYWYRQILGQKVEFLVSFYNNEISEKSEIFDDQFSVERPDGSNFTLKIRSTKLEDSAMYFCASSHRDSPLHFGNGTRLTVT.

This chain links TRBV10-1 with TRBJ2-7; D is possibly TRBD1 or TRBD2 (5 bases each). Trimming pared 3 bases from V and 3 bases from J, leaving 12 bases between. Germline CDR1 reads WNHNN; CDR2 reads SYGVQD (reference sequence). The CDR3 totals 14 residues. The CDR3 reads CASSDGTMDYEQYF. The CDR3 nucleotides read TGCGCCAGCAGTGATGGGACGATGGACTACGAGCAGTACTTC.

Turning to this clonotype: This may stem from a read error, because a much larger clone lies one nucleotide away. The V call is TRBV12-3 or TRBV12-4, the J call TRBJ2-7, with D unclear. V was cut by 7 bases and J by 4 bases, with 17 bases left in between. The CDR3 runs to 14 residues. Here the CDR3 reads CASNPLQIGYEQYF. CDR3 bases: TGTGCCAGCAACCCCCTTCAAATCGGGTACGAGCAGTACTTC.

There are many counts of this clonotype. The chain has TRBV11-1 and TRBJ1-2; TRBD1 agrees at 9 bases. The CDR3 has 21 amino acids. V shed 1 base, J shed 1 base, and the junction held 19 bases outside the gene matches. CDR1 is SGHAT and CDR2 is FQDESV in the germline V gene (reference sequence). CDR3: CASSLGVTSGTGKDLNYGYTF. The CDR3 DNA reads as TGTGCCAGCAGCTTAGGGGTGACCTCCGGGACAGGGAAAGATCTTAACTATGGCTACACCTTC. Supplemented by reference TRBV11-1 and TRBJ1-2, the full variable domain reads EAEVAQSPRYKITEKSQAVAFWCDPISGHATLYWYRQILGQGPELLVQFQDESVVDDSQLPKDRFSAERLKGVDSTLKIQPAELGDSAMYLCASSLGVTSGTGKDLNYGYTFGSGTRLTVV.

This clonotype was seen many times. The CDR3 loop reads CASSNGQGANVQPQHF. For the CDR3, the DNA is TGTGCCAGCAGCAACGGACAGGGGGCGAATGTACAGCCCCAGCATTTT. V and J are TRBV12-3 or TRBV12-4 and TRBJ1-5, with TRBD1 identical over 11 bases. CDR3 size: 16 residues. J was trimmed by 7 bases and V by 6 bases; bases with no gene match: 11.

A single count supports this clonotype. The V and J genes are TRBV29-1 and TRBJ2-1; the D is unclear. Looked up from germline, CDR1 is SQVTM and CDR2 is ANQGSEA. V shed 3 bases and J shed 7 bases, with 10 bases lying between them. This CDR3 spans 12 amino acids. The CDR3 region is CSVDALPNEQFF. CDR3 DNA: TGCAGCGTTGACGCCCTCCCTAATGAGCAGTTCTTC.

At least ten counts were recorded for this clonotype. This chain joins TRBV20-1 and TRBJ1-1, with TRBD1 as a possible D gene (6 bases). This CDR3 contains 19 residues. Germline V gene sequence: CDR1 DFQATT, CDR2 SNEGSKA (reference sequence). Trimming stripped 2 bases from V and 0 bases from J, with 25 bases between. CDR3 in amino acids: CSARTPPGQTGNMNTEAFF. The CDR3 DNA follows: TGCAGTGCTAGAACTCCCCCCGGCCAGACAGGTAACATGAACACTGAAGCTTTCTTT.

This clonotype was seen a single time. The chain links TRBV2 to TRBJ1-1; possibly TRBD1 for D (6 bases). Trimming took 3 bases from V and 1 from J, leaving 9 bases between them. This CDR3 contains 14 residues. Germline V CDR1 and CDR2: SNHLY, FYNNEI. The CDR3 loop reads CASSDRGENTEAFF. For the CDR3, the DNA is TGTGCCAGCAGTGACAGGGGCGAGAACACTGAAGCTTTCTTT.

This clonotype was detected once. The junction departs from the called germline gene at one end, perhaps through a read error. The J gene is TRBJ2-7, the V gene TRBV10-3; TRBD1 is a possible D gene (5 bases). Germline-derived CDR1 and CDR2 are ENHRY and SYGVKD. The CDR3 is made up of 15 amino acids. The CDR3, as DNA: TGTGCCAGCAGTTTAGGACAAGAAAGCACCTACGAGCAGTACTTC. This translates into CASSLGQESTYEQYF.

This clonotype occurred many times. This chain links TRBV12-3 or TRBV12-4 with TRBJ1-2; tentatively, D is TRBD1 (5 bases). The CDR3 runs to 12 residues. Trimming cost V 6 bases and J 7 bases, with 12 bases left between them. CDR3 region: CASRTGVGGYTF. The DNA for the CDR3 is TGTGCCAGCAGGACGGGGGTAGGTGGCTACACCTTC.

There are many counts of this clonotype. The chain has TRBV24-1 and TRBJ1-5; 9 bases align to TRBD1. Trimming at V came to 10 bases and at J to 6 bases, leaving 15 bases not matched to a gene. The germline V gene has CDR1 KGHDR and CDR2 SFDVKD. The CDR3 extends over 16 amino acids. The CDR3 nucleotides are TGTGCCACAAATTATCGGGGGACAGGGACATCTCAGCCCCAGCATTTT. Translation gives CATNYRGTGTSQPQHF.